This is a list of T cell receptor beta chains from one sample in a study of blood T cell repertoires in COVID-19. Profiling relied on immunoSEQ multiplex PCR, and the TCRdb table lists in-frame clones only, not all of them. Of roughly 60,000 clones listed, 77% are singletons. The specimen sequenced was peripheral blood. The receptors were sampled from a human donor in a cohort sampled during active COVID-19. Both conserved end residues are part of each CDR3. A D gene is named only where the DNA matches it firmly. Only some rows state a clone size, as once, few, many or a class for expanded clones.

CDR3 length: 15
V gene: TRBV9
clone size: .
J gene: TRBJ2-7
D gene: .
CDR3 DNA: TGTGCCAGCAGCGTAGAGGGGACTCAATCATACGAGCAGTACTTC
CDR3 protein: CASSVEGTQSYEQYF

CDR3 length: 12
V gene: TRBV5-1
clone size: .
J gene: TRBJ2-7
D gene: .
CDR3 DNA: TGCGCCAGTTCGGGAAGCTCCTACGAGCAGTACTTC
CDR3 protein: CASSGSSYEQYF

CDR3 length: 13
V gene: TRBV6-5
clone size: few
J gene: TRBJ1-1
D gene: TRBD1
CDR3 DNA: TGTGCCAGCAGTCAACAGGGGCCTTCACGGGCTTTCTTT
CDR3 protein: CASSQQGPSRAFF

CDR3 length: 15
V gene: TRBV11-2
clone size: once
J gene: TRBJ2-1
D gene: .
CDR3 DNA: TGTGCGTCGGCCCGGGCGCCCTCCGGGGTAGATGAGCAGTTCTTC
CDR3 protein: CASARAPSGVDEQFF

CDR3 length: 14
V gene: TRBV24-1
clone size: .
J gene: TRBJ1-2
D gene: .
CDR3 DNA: TGTGCCACCAGTGATCCTCCAGGGGACTATGGCTACACCTTC
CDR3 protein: CATSDPPGDYGYTF

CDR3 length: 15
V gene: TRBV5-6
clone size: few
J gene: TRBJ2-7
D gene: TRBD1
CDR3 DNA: TGTGCCAGCAGCCCGCCGGGACAGGGGGCGATCGAGCAGTACTTC
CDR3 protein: CASSPPGQGAIEQYF

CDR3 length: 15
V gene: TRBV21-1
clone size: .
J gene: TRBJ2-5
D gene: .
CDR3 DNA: TGTGCCAGGATCCGGACTAGGCCGCCGGGGGAGACCCAGTACTTC
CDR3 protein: CARIRTRPPGETQYF

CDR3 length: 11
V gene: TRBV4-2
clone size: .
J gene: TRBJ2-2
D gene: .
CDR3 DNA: TGTGCCAGCAGCCAGGAGGGGGAGCTGTTTTTT
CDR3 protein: CASSQEGELFF

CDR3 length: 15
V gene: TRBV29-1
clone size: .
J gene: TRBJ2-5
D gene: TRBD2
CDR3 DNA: TGCAGCGTTGGGGTAGCGGGAGGGCGTGGAGAGACCCAGTACTTC
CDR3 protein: CSVGVAGGRGETQYF

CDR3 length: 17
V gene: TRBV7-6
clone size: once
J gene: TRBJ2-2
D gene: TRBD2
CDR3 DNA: TGTGCCAGCAGCCCAGTGGTAGCGGGAGGTAATGGACGGGAGCTGTTTTTT
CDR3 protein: CASSPVVAGGNGRELFF

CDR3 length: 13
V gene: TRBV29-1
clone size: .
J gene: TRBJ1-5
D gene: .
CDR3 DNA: TGCAGCGTTTCGGCAGGGGGCAATCAGCCCCAGCATTTT
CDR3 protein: CSVSAGGNQPQHF

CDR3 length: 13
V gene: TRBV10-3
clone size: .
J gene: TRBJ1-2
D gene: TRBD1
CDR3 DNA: TGTGCCGGGGGAGACAGGGCCGACTATGGCTACACCTTC
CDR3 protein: CAGGDRADYGYTF

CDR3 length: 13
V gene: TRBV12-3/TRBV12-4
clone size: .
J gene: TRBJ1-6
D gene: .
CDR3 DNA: TGTGCCAGCAGCCCACGGACGGGGTCACCCCTCCACTTT
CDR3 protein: CASSPRTGSPLHF

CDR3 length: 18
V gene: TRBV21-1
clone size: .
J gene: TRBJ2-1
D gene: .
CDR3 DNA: TGTGCCAGCAGCAAAATGGGAACTAGCGGATGTCTTGACAATGAGCAGTTCTTC
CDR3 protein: CASSKMGTSGCLDNEQFF

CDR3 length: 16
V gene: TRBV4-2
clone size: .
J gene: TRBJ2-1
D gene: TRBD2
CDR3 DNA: TGTGCCAGCAGCCGCAATAGCGGGAATTCCTACAATGAGCAGTTCTTC
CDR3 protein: CASSRNSGNSYNEQFF

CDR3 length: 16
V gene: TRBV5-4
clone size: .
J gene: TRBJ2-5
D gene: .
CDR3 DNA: TGTGCCAGCAGCTTGGTGGGGCAGGGAGGTCAAGAGACCCAGTACTTC
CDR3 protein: CASSLVGQGGQETQYF

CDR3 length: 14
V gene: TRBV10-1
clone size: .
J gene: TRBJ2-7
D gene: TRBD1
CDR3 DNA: TGCGCCAGCAATTCAGGACAGGGGGCCCACGAGCAGTACTTC
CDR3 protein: CASNSGQGAHEQYF

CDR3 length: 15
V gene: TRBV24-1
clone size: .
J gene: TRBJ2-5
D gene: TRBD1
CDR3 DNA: TGTGCCACCAGTGAGGCCGGGACAGGGTTGGAGACCCAGTACTTC
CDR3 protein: CATSEAGTGLETQYF

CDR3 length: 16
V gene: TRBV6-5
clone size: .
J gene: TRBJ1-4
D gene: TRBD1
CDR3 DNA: TGTGCCAGCAGTTACTCCTTGGGACAGGGATTTGAAAAACTGTTTTTT
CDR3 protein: CASSYSLGQGFEKLFF

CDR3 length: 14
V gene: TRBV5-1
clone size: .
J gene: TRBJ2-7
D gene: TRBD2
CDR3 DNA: TGCGCCAGCAGCTCTAGCGGGAGTTCCTACGAGCAGTACTTC
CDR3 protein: CASSSSGSSYEQYF

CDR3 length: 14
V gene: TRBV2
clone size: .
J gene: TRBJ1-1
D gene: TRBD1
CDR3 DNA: TGTGCCAGCGGGGGACAGGGGAGGAACACTGAAGCTTTCTTT
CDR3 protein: CASGGQGRNTEAFF

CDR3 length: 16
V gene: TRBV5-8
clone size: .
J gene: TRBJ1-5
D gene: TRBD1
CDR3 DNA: TGTGCCAGCAGCACATGGACAGGCTATAGCAATCAGCCCCAGCATTTT
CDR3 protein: CASSTWTGYSNQPQHF

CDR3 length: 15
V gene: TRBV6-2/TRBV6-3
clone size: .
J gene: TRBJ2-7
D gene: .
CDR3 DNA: TGTGCCAGCAGTTACACCGGGATAGGAGGCTACGAGCAGTACTTC
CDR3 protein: CASSYTGIGGYEQYF

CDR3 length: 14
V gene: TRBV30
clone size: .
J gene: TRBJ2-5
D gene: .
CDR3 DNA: TGTGCCTGGAGTGCGCAGAGTTCGGGAGAGACCCAGTACTTC
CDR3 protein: CAWSAQSSGETQYF

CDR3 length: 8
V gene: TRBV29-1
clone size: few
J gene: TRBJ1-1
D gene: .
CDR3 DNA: TGCAGCGTTACTGGTGCTTTCTTT
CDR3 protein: CSVTGAFF

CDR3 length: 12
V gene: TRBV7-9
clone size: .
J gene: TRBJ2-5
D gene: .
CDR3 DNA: TGTGCCAGCAGCGTTGGGGGGGAGACCCAGTACTTC
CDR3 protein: CASSVGGETQYF

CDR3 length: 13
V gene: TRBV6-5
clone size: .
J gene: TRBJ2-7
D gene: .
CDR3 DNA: TGTGCCAGCAGTCAGGGACTTTTCTACGAGCAGTACTTC
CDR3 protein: CASSQGLFYEQYF

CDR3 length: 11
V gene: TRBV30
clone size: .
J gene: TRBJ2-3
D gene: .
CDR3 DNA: TGTGCCTGGAGAGGGAGGGATACGCAGTATTTT
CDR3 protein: CAWRGRDTQYF

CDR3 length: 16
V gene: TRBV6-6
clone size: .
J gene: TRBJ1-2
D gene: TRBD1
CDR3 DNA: TGTGCCAGCAGAACCGCGAGACAGGGGGTGATCTATGGCTACACCTTC
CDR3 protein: CASRTARQGVIYGYTF

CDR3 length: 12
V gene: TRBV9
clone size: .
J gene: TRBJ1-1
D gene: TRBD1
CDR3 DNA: TGTGCCAGCAGCGCCAGGGGGGAGGAGGCTTTCTTT
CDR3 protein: CASSARGEEAFF

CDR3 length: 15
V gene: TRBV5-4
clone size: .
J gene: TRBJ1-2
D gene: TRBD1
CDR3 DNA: TGTGCCAGCAGCTCCTCCACAGGGGGCATAGATGGCTACACCTTC
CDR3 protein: CASSSSTGGIDGYTF

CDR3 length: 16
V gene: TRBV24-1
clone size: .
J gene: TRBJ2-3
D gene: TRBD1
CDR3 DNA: TGTGCCACCAGTACGAGCAGGACAGGGGGAGCAGATACGCAGTATTTT
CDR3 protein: CATSTSRTGGADTQYF

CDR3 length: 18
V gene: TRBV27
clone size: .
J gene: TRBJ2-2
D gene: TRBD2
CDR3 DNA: TGTGCCAGCAGTTTAAGAACTAGCGGGAGGGCCGGAACCGGGGAGCTGTTTTTT
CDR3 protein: CASSLRTSGRAGTGELFF

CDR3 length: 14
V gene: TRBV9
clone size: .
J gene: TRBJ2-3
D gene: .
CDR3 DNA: TGTGCCAGCAGCGTAGGCACAGTAGGAGATACGCAGTATTTT
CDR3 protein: CASSVGTVGDTQYF

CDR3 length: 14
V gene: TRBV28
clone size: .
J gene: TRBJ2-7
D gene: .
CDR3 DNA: TGTGCCAGCAGTTTATTTGCGGGCTCCTACGAGCAGTACTTC
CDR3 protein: CASSLFAGSYEQYF

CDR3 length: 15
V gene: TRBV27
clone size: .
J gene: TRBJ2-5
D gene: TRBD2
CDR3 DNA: TGTGCCAGCAGTTCCCTAGCGGGGGCCCAAGAGACCCAGTACTTC
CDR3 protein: CASSSLAGAQETQYF